Sequencing of this T cell receptor beta chain was carried out in a study of cytomegalovirus exposure and HLA in healthy donors. Study results and caveats: Sequencing likely caused a cluster of highly shared sequence variants.

The CDR3 covers 16 residues. Germline V gene sequence: CDR1 SGHTA, CDR2 FQGTGA. V trimming: 1 base; J trimming: 4 bases; junction bases outside the gene matches: 3. As regards this clone: What it recognizes is unknown.

The PCR was carried out with 60 Vbeta primers and 13 Jbeta primers. TCRdb keeps only in-frame clones here, not all; method: immunoSEQ multiplex PCR. Of some 170,000 clones listed, roughly four fifths are singletons. The sample taken for sequencing was PBMCs. The origin of this receptor is a man aged 35 to 55 in good health and CMV-seronegative. The chain links TRBV7-3 to TRBJ2-1; 11 nucleotides line up with TRBD1. The DNA for the CDR3 is TGTGCCAGCAGCTTAAGGGGGACAGGGGGGTACAATGAGCAGTTCTTC. Translation gives CASSLRGTGGYNEQFF.